The 22 T cell receptor beta chains presented below share a single source sample, sequenced in a study of siplizumab effects on memory and regulatory T cells (dated by TCRdb to the late 2010s). The protocol used for the library was the immunoSEQ multiplex PCR assay. Imported from immuneACCESS, the table was reduced by TCRdb to in-frame sequences with V and J called. These copies leave out some clones; in studies compared against another copy, an unresolved V gene accounts for under half, and the cause of the remainder is not known. This sample holds tens of thousands of clones; over 85% were observed only once. Of the sample, 6.5% to 8% is held by the ten largest clones. Sequenced sample: CD8+ T cells sorted from blood. Every receptor here comes from a human donor in good health.

J is TRBJ2-5 and V is TRBV29-1; TRBD2 matches at 9 bases. Trimming at V came to 4 bases and at J to 2 bases, leaving 5 bases not matched to a gene. The V gene's germline CDR1 is SQVTM and CDR2 ANQGSEA. The CDR3 has 14 amino acids. Written as DNA, the CDR3 is TGCAGCGTTGTAGGCCTAGCGGGGCAAGAGACCCAGTACTTC. This codes for CSVVGLAGQETQYF.

This chain links TRBV19 with TRBJ2-7, with TRBD1 as a possible D gene (6 bases). The V and J ends lost 7 bases and 3 bases respectively, with 16 bases between them. Per the germline V gene, CDR1 is LNHDA and CDR2 is SQIVND (reference sequence). The CDR3 loop spans 14 amino acids. The CDR3 is CASKLDRKSYEQYF. The CDR3 region has the DNA TGTGCCAGTAAATTGGACAGAAAAAGCTACGAGCAGTACTTC.

The chain employs TRBV6-5 and TRBJ1-1; D might be TRBD1 (5 bases). The CDR3 totals 12 residues. Germline CDR1 is MNHEY and CDR2 is SVGAGI. Trimming stripped 4 bases from V and 8 bases from J, with 11 bases between. The CDR3: CASSSPRGEAFF. Written as DNA, the CDR3 is TGTGCCAGCAGTTCCCCCCGGGGCGAAGCTTTCTTT.

The genes are TRBV5-6 and TRBJ2-7; 9 bases fit TRBD1. The germline CDR1 and CDR2 sequences are SGHDT and YYEEEE. Losses at the gene ends were 3 bases for V and 2 bases for J; bases not matched to a gene: 3. This CDR3 has 14 residues. In DNA form, the CDR3 reads TGTGCCAGCAGCTCTGGGACAGGGACCTACGAGCAGTACTTC. Its protein product is CASSSGTGTYEQYF. The whole variable domain, filled in from reference TRBV5-6 and TRBJ2-7, reads DAGVTQSPTHLIKTRGQQVTLRCSPKSGHDTVSWYQQALGQGPQFIFQYYEEEERQRGNFPDRFSGHQFPNYSSELNVNALLLGDSALYLCASSSGTGTYEQYFGPGTRLTVT.

This rearrangement joins TRBV27 to TRBJ1-5, with 8 bases identical to TRBD1. This CDR3 spans 16 amino acids. The V and J ends lost 4 bases and 2 bases, in that order; junction bases with no gene match: 7. Germline CDR1 and CDR2: MNHEY and SMNVEV (reference sequence). CDR3 amino acids: CASSSRQGHGNQPQHF. The CDR3, as DNA: TGTGCCAGCAGTTCACGACAGGGGCATGGCAATCAGCCCCAGCATTTT.

The chain couples TRBV19 to TRBJ1-5, with D uncertain. V lost 5 bases and J 14 bases, leaving 13 bases between the germline ends. Germline CDR1 LNHDA, CDR2 SQIVND (reference sequence). CDR3 length equals 11 residues. In nucleotides, the CDR3 is TGTGCCAGTAGTTCCGCAGGCAAAGAGCATTTT. This gives the protein CASSSAGKEHF.

This clone was recorded only once. The J gene is TRBJ1-2, the V gene TRBV30, with D possibly being TRBD1 (6 bases). This CDR3 comprises 13 residues. Germline V lookup: CDR1 GTSNPN, CDR2 SVGIG (reference sequence). The V end was cut by 2 bases, the J end by 6 bases, with 13 bases between. The CDR3 reads CAWSLMAGDGYTF. The CDR3 nucleotides are TGTGCCTGGAGTCTCATGGCAGGGGATGGCTACACCTTC.

The chain couples TRBV7-9 to TRBJ1-1, with D perhaps TRBD1 (6 bases). Germline CDR1 reads SEHNR; CDR2 reads FQNEAQ (reference sequence). Trimming took off 5 bases at V and 3 bases at J, with 16 bases between the two ends. CDR3 length: 15 amino acids. For the CDR3, the DNA is TGTGCCAGCAGCCCCCCCGAGGGGGTGTACACTGAAGCTTTCTTT. Protein product: CASSPPEGVYTEAFF.

The chain uses TRBV9 and TRBJ1-1, with 7 bases fitting TRBD1. CDR3 length: 15 amino acids. Germline V gene lookup returns CDR1 SGDLS and CDR2 YYNGEE. V dropped 3 bases and J dropped 0; count of bases not matched to a gene: 5. CDR3 sequence: CASSAPGQLNTEAFF. In DNA, the CDR3 is TGTGCCAGCAGCGCACCGGGACAGCTGAACACTGAAGCTTTCTTT.

In this sample, this clone turned up once. V gene TRBV4-3 combines with J gene TRBJ2-5; 10 positions match TRBD2. The assigned J gene may be wrong: the sequence end matches TRBJ2-7 better. Germline loops: CDR1 LGHNA, CDR2 YSLEER. This CDR3 contains 16 residues. CDR3 DNA: TGCGCCAGCAGCCCGGCAGCGGGAGGGCCAAGTTACGAGCAGTACTTC. This translates into CASSPAAGGPSYEQYF.

The V and J genes are TRBV27 and TRBJ2-7; 8 nucleotides align to TRBD1. The length of the CDR3 is 14 residues. The V gene end was trimmed by 5 bases and the J gene end by 2 bases; junction bases not matched to a gene: 5. CDR1 and CDR2 (germline): MNHEY, SMNVEV (reference sequence). CDR3 DNA: TGTGCCAGCAGTACTCAGGGGGCGACCTACGAGCAGTACTTC. This gives the protein CASSTQGATYEQYF.

The chain couples TRBV5-1 to TRBJ2-1, with 8 bases aligning to TRBD2. The germline V gene has CDR1 SGHRS and CDR2 YFSETQ. CDR3 length: 15 residues. The trim removed 4 bases at V and 4 bases at J, leaving 7 bases unmatched. The CDR3: CASSLASGLYNEQFF. CDR3 in DNA: TGCGCCAGCAGCCTGGCTAGCGGGCTATACAATGAGCAGTTCTTC.

This clone appeared once. The chain carries TRBV29-1 and TRBJ2-7, with D possibly being TRBD1 (5 bases). Germline CDR1 and CDR2: SQVTM and ANQGSEA. V lost 5 bases and J 3 bases, leaving 8 bases between the germline ends. The CDR3 is 11 residues long. The CDR3 sequence is CSVYDSYEQYF. In nucleotides, the CDR3 is TGCAGCGTTTATGACAGCTACGAGCAGTACTTC.

J is TRBJ2-2 and V is TRBV29-1, with TRBD2 as a possible D gene (5 bases). This CDR3 region has 12 residues. Germline assignment: CDR1 SQVTM and CDR2 ANQGSEA. CDR3 nucleotide sequence: TGCAGGGTGGCGGACGGGAATGGGGAGCTGTTTTTT. The encoded protein is CRVADGNGELFF.

The chain has TRBV2 and TRBJ2-1; D is undetermined. V was trimmed by 3 bases and J by 8 bases, leaving 11 bases between them. CDR1 is SNHLY and CDR2 is FYNNEI in the germline V gene. The CDR3 sequence is 13 residues long. The CDR3 region has the DNA TGTGCCAGCAGTGATCGGCTAGTCGATGAGCAGTTCTTC. It specifies CASSDRLVDEQFF.

The rearrangement uses TRBV9 and TRBJ2-2; 10 nucleotides agree with TRBD2. V shed 3 bases, J shed 8 bases, and the junction held 16 bases outside the gene matches. The CDR3 is made up of 18 amino acids. Germline CDR1 reads SGDLS; CDR2 reads YYNGEE. DNA of the CDR3: TGTGCCAGCAGCGGACCTAGTATAAGCGGGAGGGCCCGGGGGGAGCTGTTTTTT. Protein product: CASSGPSISGRARGELFF.

The rearrangement uses TRBV11-2 and TRBJ2-1; TRBD2 matches 12 bases. The CDR3 totals 14 residues. Germline CDR1 is SGHAT and CDR2 is FQNNGV. With 3 bases clipped from V and 8 bases from J, the junction kept 2 bases outside the gene matches. The CDR3 reads CASSLTSGRYEQFF. For the CDR3, the DNA is TGTGCCAGCAGCTTGACTAGCGGGAGATATGAGCAGTTCTTC.

The V call is TRBV14, the J call TRBJ2-6; D ambiguous. Germline-derived CDR1 and CDR2 are SGHDN and FVKESK. The CDR3 is made up of 17 amino acids. Trimming took off 0 bases at V and 0 bases at J, with 9 bases between the two ends. The CDR3 DNA sequence: TGTGCCAGCAGCCAAGATCTATGGCCCTCTGGGGCCAACGTCCTGACTTTC. It yields the protein CASSQDLWPSGANVLTF.

V usage is TRBV30 and J usage is TRBJ1-4, with TRBD1 matching 10 bases. There are 15 residues in the CDR3. V dropped 8 bases and J dropped 6; count of bases not matched to a gene: 12. Germline V gene lookup returns CDR1 GTSNPN and CDR2 SVGIG (reference sequence). The CDR3 coding sequence is TGTGCCGCCCCCGGGACAGGGGTAATTCATGAAAAACTGTTTTTT. It codes for CAAPGTGVIHEKLFF.

V is TRBV14 and J is TRBJ2-7; a possible D gene is TRBD1 (6 bases). Germline V lookup: CDR1 SGHDN, CDR2 FVKESK. The CDR3 runs to 18 residues. V dropped 0 bases and J dropped 2 bases, with 20 bases sitting between them. The CDR3 DNA is TGTGCCAGCAGCCAAGACGTCGCCGACGAGGACAGCCCCTACGAGCAGTACTTC. This translates into CASSQDVADEDSPYEQYF. Using reference TRBV14 and TRBJ2-7 for the parts outside the CDR3, the full variable domain is EAGVTQFPSHSVIEKGQTVTLRCDPISGHDNLYWYRRVMGKEIKFLLHFVKESKQDESGMPNNRFLAERTGGTYSTLKVQPAELEDSGVYFCASSQDVADEDSPYEQYFGPGTRLTVT.

The genes are TRBV5-1 and TRBJ2-3; D possibly corresponds to TRBD1 (7 bases). CDR3 length: 13 amino acids. V gave up 5 bases and J gave up 8 bases, with 15 bases separating them. Per the germline V gene, CDR1 is SGHRS and CDR2 is YFSETQ. The CDR3 coding sequence is TGCGCCAGCAGGGTGGAGGGGGCTCCTACGCAGTATTTT. Encoded protein: CASRVEGAPTQYF.

The chain links TRBV27 to TRBJ1-6, with TRBD1 as a possible D gene (5 bases). Germline V gives CDR1 MNHEY, CDR2 SMNVEV (reference sequence). The CDR3 totals 14 residues. Trimming took 7 bases from V and 6 from J, leaving 13 bases between them. In nucleotides, the CDR3 is TGTGCCAGCACCTTATGGGGGAGTAATTCACCCCTCCACTTT. It encodes CASTLWGSNSPLHF.